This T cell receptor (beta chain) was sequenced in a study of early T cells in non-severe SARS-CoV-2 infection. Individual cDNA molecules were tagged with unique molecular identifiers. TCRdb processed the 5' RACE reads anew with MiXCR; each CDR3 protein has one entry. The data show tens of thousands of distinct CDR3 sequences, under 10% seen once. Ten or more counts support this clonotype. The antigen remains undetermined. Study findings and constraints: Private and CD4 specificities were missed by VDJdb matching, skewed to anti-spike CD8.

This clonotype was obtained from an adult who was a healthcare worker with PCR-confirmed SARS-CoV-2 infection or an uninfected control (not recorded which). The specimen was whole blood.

The CDR3 protein is CASGLALQGFTDTQYF. CDR3 nucleotides: TGTGCTAGTGGTTTGGCGTTACAGGGCTTCACAGATACGCAGTATTTT. V gene TRBV12-5 combines with J gene TRBJ2-3; TRBD1 might be the D (6 bases). Germline V gene lookup returns CDR1 LGHNT and CDR2 FRNRAP. The CDR3 extends over 16 amino acids. V was cut by 1 base and J by 2 bases, with 13 bases left in between. Together with reference TRBV12-5 and TRBJ2-3, the CDR3 gives the full variable domain: DARVTQTPRHKVTEMGQEVTMRCQPILGHNTVFWYRQTMMQGLELLAYFRNRAPLDDSGMPKDRFSAEMPDATLATLKIQPSEPRDSAVYFCASGLALQGFTDTQYFGPGTRLTVL.